The 12 T cell receptor beta chains given below trace back to one sample, sequenced in a study of STAT5B mutations in CD4+ large granular lymphocyte leukemia. The data were produced by immunoSEQ multiplex PCR, yet TCRdb's version contains in-frame clones alone and is incomplete. The data contain roughly 34,000 clones, around 80% of them seen just once; the ten biggest clones take up more than 6%. Sequencing used CD4+ T cells from blood buffy coats. Every receptor here comes from a human donor in good health.

This chain connects TRBV5-1 to TRBJ2-3, with 9 bases aligning to TRBD2. V was pared by 1 base and J by 1 base, with 7 bases of the junction left unmatched. The CDR3 extends over 17 amino acids. Germline CDR1 SGHRS, CDR2 YFSETQ. DNA for the CDR3: TGCGCCAGCAGCTTGCTGGCTAGCGGGACCGGCACAGATACGCAGTATTTT. Amino acid sequence: CASSLLASGTGTDTQYF.

V is TRBV9 and J is TRBJ2-7; possible D gene TRBD2, 5 bases. V lost 0 bases to trimming and J lost 3 bases, with 13 bases between them. Germline loops: CDR1 SGDLS, CDR2 YYNGEE. This CDR3 has 15 amino acids. CDR3 amino acids: CASSVDVTTYYEQYF. The CDR3 coding sequence is TGTGCCAGCAGCGTAGATGTGACTACTTACTACGAGCAGTACTTC.

The V and J genes are TRBV5-8 and TRBJ1-6; 8 bases are a match to TRBD1. Losses at the gene ends were 4 bases for V and 7 bases for J; bases not matched to a gene: 4. The germline CDR1 and CDR2 sequences are SGHTS and YDEGEE. There are 14 residues in the CDR3. In DNA form, the CDR3 reads TGTGCCAGCAGCCTGGGACAGGCAAATTCACCCCTCCACTTT. It translates to CASSLGQANSPLHF.

The chain employs TRBV1 and TRBJ2-7; the table's D call, TRBD2, has no DNA check behind it. TRBV1 is shown as a pseudogene. The CDR3 is 17 residues long. The CDR3 bases are TGCACCAGCAGCCAAGATTGGAGAACCTCCCGCTCCTACGAGCAGTACTTC. Its translation is CTSSQDWRTSRSYEQYF.

This chain links TRBV11-2 with TRBJ1-5; unclear D gene. V shed 1 base and J shed 7 bases, with 11 bases lying between them. Germline CDR1 SGHAT, CDR2 FQNNGV. There are 14 residues in the CDR3. CDR3 residues: CASSLANSNQPQHF. CDR3 nucleotide sequence: TGTGCCAGCAGCTTAGCGAATAGTAACCAGCCCCAGCATTTT.

The J gene is TRBJ1-2, the V gene TRBV7-9; D gene ambiguous. Germline CDR1 and CDR2: SEHNR and FQNEAQ (reference sequence). Trimming stripped 1 base from V and 2 bases from J, with 8 bases between. The CDR3 sequence is 14 residues long. In DNA form, the CDR3 reads TGTGCCAGCAGCTTAGGGGCTTCGAACTATGGCTACACCTTC. It is translated as CASSLGASNYGYTF. Drawing the rest from reference TRBV7-9 and TRBJ1-2, the complete variable domain is DTGVSQNPRHKITKRGQNVTFRCDPISEHNRLYWYRQTLGQGPEFLTYFQNEAQLEKSRLLSDRFSAERPKGSFSTLEIQRTEQGDSAMYLCASSLGASNYGYTFGSGTRLTVV.

V usage is TRBV5-1 and J usage is TRBJ2-1; TRBD2 matches 11 bases. Germline trimming cut 3 bases from V and 7 bases from J; bases unmatched to any gene: 9. The CDR3 runs to 16 residues. Germline V lookup: CDR1 SGHRS, CDR2 YFSETQ. For the CDR3, the DNA is TGCGCCAGCAGCTCAAACCTAGCGGGAGGTCCAAATGAGCAGTTCTTC. Translation gives CASSSNLAGGPNEQFF.

The chain is built from TRBV2 and TRBJ1-2; 11 nucleotides agree with TRBD1. Trimming at V came to 7 bases and at J to 8 bases, leaving 6 bases not matched to a gene. The CDR3 spans 13 residues. Looked up from germline, CDR1 is SNHLY and CDR2 is FYNNEI. The DNA of the CDR3 is TGTGCCAGCAAAGCCGGGACAGGGGGAGGCTACACCTTC. It translates to CASKAGTGGGYTF.

The CDR3 coding sequence is TGCGCCAGCAGCTTACCCCTAGCGGCCCTTGACGAGCAGTACTTC. Residues: CASSLPLAALDEQYF. The chain couples TRBV5-1 to TRBJ2-7, with 7 positions matching TRBD2. This CDR3 contains 15 residues. The junction had 10 bases not matched to a gene; V was cut back by 2 bases and J by 5 bases. CDR1 and CDR2 from the germline V gene are SGHRS and YFSETQ.

The chain joins TRBV11-2 to TRBJ1-1; no reliable D call. Germline V lookup: CDR1 SGHAT, CDR2 FQNNGV. The CDR3 is made up of 14 amino acids. V lost 3 bases to trimming and J lost 2 bases, with 10 bases between them. The CDR3 sequence: CASSFKSANTEAFF. The CDR3 DNA reads as TGTGCCAGCAGCTTCAAGTCAGCCAACACTGAAGCTTTCTTT.

The chain links TRBV5-1 to TRBJ2-7; 7 nucleotides match TRBD1. The V gene's germline CDR1 is SGHRS and CDR2 YFSETQ. This CDR3 comprises 15 residues. Unmatched junction bases numbered 7, after V lost 4 bases and J lost 0 bases. The CDR3 DNA sequence: TGCGCCAGCAGCCCCCGGGACAGAAGCTCCTACGAGCAGTACTTC. This sequence encodes CASSPRDRSSYEQYF. The whole variable domain, remainder taken from reference TRBV5-1 and TRBJ2-7, is KAGVTQTPRYLIKTRGQQVTLSCSPISGHRSVSWYQQTPGQGLQFLFEYFSETQRNKGNFPGRFSGRQFSNSRSEMNVSTLELGDSALYLCASSPRDRSSYEQYFGPGTRLTVT.

The chain employs TRBV19 and TRBJ2-1; the match to TRBD1 covers 10 bases. V gave up 10 bases and J gave up 4 bases; unmatched junction bases: 7. The germline gives CDR1 LNHDA, CDR2 SQIVND (reference sequence). The CDR3 extends over 14 amino acids. The CDR3 DNA reads TGTGCCACTGGAAGGACAGGGGGTTACAATGAGCAGTTCTTC. Protein product: CATGRTGGYNEQFF.